This T cell receptor (beta chain) was profiled in a study of OX40 agonist ivuxolimab in advanced cancers. Study-wide background: As their treatment, patients were administered ivuxolimab, an agonistic anti-OX40 (CD134) antibody.

Data came from immunoSEQ multiplex PCR; TCRdb stores just in-frame clones and leaves some out. The sample has about 82,000 clones, more than 80% seen once. This CDR3 contains 15 residues. Losses at the gene ends were 3 bases for V and 7 bases for J; bases not matched to a gene: 10. Germline V gene data show CDR1 as SGHNT and CDR2 as YYREEE (reference sequence). In this sample, this clone turned up a few times. V is TRBV5-4 and J is TRBJ2-1, with TRBD2 matching over 7 bases. This TCR was sampled from an adult with an advanced solid tumor such as melanoma, head and neck, liver or kidney cancer. This specimen consisted of CD4+ or CD8+ T cells sorted from blood, obtained in a trial of the OX40 agonist ivuxolimab. CDR3 DNA: TGTGCCAGCAGCTCCGGGACTAATGATATAAATGAGCAGTTCTTC. Encoded protein: CASSSGTNDINEQFF. The entire variable domain, with the rest obtained from reference TRBV5-4 and TRBJ2-1, is as follows: ETGVTQSPTHLIKTRGQQVTLRCSSQSGHNTVSWYQQALGQGPQFIFQYYREEENGRGNFPPRFSGLQFPNYSSELNVNALELDDSALYLCASSSGTNDINEQFFGPGTRLTVL.